This section outlines one T cell receptor (beta chain) sequence together with its context. Its specificity is not known. These data belong to a study of regulatory T cells in long-lasting Graves disease. The study, taken as a whole, reports: Patients with persistent Graves' had lower TCR diversity than newly diagnosed patients. Gene preferences differed: TRBV28, TRBJ1-2, TRBJ2-5 in persistent cases.

In building TCR beta libraries, iRepertoire HTBI primers were used together with Arm-PCR of CDR3 regions. In the authors' workflow: The samples yielded roughly 64 TRBV and around 15 TRBJ segments. TCRdb re-analysed the multiplex PCR reads in MiXCR, keeping a single row per CDR3 protein. The V and J calls were not made by the authors but by TCRdb's processing. The repertoire holds 600,000 to 650,000 distinct CDR3 sequences, with roughly 15% as singletons. The germline gives CDR1 MNHNS, CDR2 SASEGT. The CDR3 is 12 residues long. Indicated time point: newly diagnosed GD, antithyroid drugs for less than 3 months. PBMC RNA was the source of the TCR library. These data also featured in a second study, about T cells in Graves' hyperthyroidism and ophthalmopathy.

The V call is TRBV6-1, the J call TRBJ2-3; a weak D match, TRBD1 (6 bases). The end of the DNA aligns better with TRBJ2-1, so the J call may be wrong. The sequence was obtained from a woman aged 30 to 39 with Graves disease. The source material was peripheral blood mononuclear cells (PBMCs), sampled at new diagnosis, from a patient treated with antithyroid drugs. The CDR3 DNA is TGTGCCACCAAAACAGGGCCCCATGAGCAGTTCTTC. Its translation is CATKTGPHEQFF.